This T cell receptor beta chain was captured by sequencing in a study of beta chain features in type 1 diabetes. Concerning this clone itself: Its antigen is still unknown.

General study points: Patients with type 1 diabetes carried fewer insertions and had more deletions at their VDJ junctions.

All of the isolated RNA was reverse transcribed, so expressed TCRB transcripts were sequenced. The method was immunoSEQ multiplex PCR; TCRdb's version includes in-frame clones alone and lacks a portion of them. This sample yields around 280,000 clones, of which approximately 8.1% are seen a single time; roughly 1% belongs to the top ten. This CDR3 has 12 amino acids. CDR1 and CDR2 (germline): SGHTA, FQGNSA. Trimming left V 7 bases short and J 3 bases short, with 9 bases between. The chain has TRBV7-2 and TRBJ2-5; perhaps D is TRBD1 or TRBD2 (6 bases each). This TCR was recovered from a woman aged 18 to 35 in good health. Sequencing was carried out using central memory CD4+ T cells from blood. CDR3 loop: CASMRGEETQYF. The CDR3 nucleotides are TGTGCCAGCATGAGGGGGGAAGAGACCCAGTACTTC.